The clone carrying this TCR beta chain has only a few counts. The antigen is not known. TCRdb independently ran MiXCR on the 5' RACE reads; one entry per CDR3 protein. The sample holds more than 600,000 distinct CDR3 sequences; about 20% are singletons and the top ten take 10% to 15%. The CDR3 totals 16 residues. Germline-derived CDR1 and CDR2 are SGHTA and FQGNSA. V gave up 5 bases and J gave up 0 bases, with 17 bases separating them. The sample is drawn from a study of identical twins. Regarding the study as a whole: The same donors were not followed; conclusions instead depended on cross-sectional statistical analysis.

The same sample was also used in a study of T cells expressing NK-cell markers.

The sample taken for sequencing was PBMCs. The chain is built from TRBV7-2 and TRBJ2-7; D possibly corresponds to TRBD1 (7 bases). The receptor was isolated from a woman aged 18-29 years in good health. The CDR3 DNA reads as TGTGCCAGCAGCCCAGGGGGGACACAGAGCTCCTACGAGCAGTACTTC. This codes for CASSPGGTQSSYEQYF.